Here is one T cell receptor (beta chain) with its context. Its matching antigen is unknown. The entry originates in a study of CXCR3-negative and CXCR3-positive naive CD8 T cells. Cells classed as naive CD8+ T cells were CD45RO-CCR7+CD27+CD95-. Study results and limitations: For memory CD8+ cells diversity was much lower, but both naive subsets had comparably high diversity.

With UMI labels, 5' RACE was used to prepare the TRB cDNA libraries. TCRdb re-called the 5' RACE reads and catalogs CDR3 proteins one per entry, DNA excluded. In total, the table holds about 130,000 distinct CDR3 sequences. This clonotype originated in a human donor in good health. Some clones in this sample may be carry-over from other donors' samples. The sequencing sample was made of naive CXCR3- CD8+ T cells from blood. Subset denoted: CD45RO-CCR7+CD27+CD95- naive CD8+ T cells lacking CXCR3 (TNR3-).

This CDR3 is CASSYLEVNTEAFF. The chain uses TRBV6-2 or TRBV6-3 and TRBJ1-1. Germline V gene data show CDR1 as MNHEY and CDR2 as SVGEGT. There are 14 residues in the CDR3.